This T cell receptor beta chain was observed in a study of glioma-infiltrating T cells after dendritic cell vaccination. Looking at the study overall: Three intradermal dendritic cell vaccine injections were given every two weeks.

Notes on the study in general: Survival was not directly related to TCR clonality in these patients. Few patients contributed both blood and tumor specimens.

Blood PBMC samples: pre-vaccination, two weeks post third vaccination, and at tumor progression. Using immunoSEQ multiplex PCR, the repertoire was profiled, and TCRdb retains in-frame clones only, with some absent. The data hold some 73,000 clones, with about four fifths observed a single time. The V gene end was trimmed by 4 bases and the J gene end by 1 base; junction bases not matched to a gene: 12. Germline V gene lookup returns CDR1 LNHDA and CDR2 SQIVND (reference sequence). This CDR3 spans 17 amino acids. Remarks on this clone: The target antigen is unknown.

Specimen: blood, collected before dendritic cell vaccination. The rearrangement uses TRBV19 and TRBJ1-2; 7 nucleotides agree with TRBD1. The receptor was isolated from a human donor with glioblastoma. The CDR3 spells CASSTAMTGKLNYGYTF. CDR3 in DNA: TGTGCCAGTAGTACCGCAATGACAGGGAAGCTTAACTATGGCTACACCTTC. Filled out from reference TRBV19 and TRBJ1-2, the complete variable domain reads DGGITQSPKYLFRKEGQNVTLSCEQNLNHDAMYWYRQDPGQGLRLIYYSQIVNDFQKGDIAEGYSVSREKKESFPLTVTSAQKNPTAFYLCASSTAMTGKLNYGYTFGSGTRLTVV.